This TCR beta chain was observed in a study of regulatory T cells in long-lasting Graves disease. Building of the TCR beta libraries involved iRepertoire HTBI primers and Arm-PCR of CDR3 regions. MiXCR, applied by TCRdb to the multiplex PCR reads, yields one record per CDR3 protein. The repertoire includes about 220,000 distinct CDR3 sequences, around 20% of them detected once, and 12% sits in the top ten. There are 13 residues in the CDR3. CDR1 SGHTA and CDR2 FQGTGA come from the germline V gene. Trimming took off 2 bases at V and 9 bases at J, with 11 bases between the two ends. Regarding time point: newly diagnosed GD, antithyroid drugs for less than 3 months. Preparation of the TCR library used RNA extracted from PBMCs. The same specimen was also included in a second study, on T cells in Graves' hyperthyroidism and ophthalmopathy.

The chain uses TRBV7-3 and TRBJ2-1; D may be TRBD2 (5 bases). Sample: peripheral blood mononuclear cells (PBMCs), taken at new diagnosis, from a patient treated with antithyroid drugs. The receptor comes from a woman in her 30s with Graves disease. The CDR3 region is CASSLGPRGEQFF. The CDR3 DNA is TGTGCCAGCAGCTTAGGGCCTCGGGGTGAGCAGTTCTTC.